This T cell receptor beta chain came from a study of T cells in women clearing cervical HPV infection. This CDR3 spans 15 amino acids. The ends lost 3 bases at V and 5 bases at J; junction bases unmatched: 6. CDR1 is SGHAT, CDR2 FQNNGV, per germline. This clone is called medium-sized (0.01 to 0.1%) based on its frequency. The sequenced fragment ends 3 residues before the CDR3 boundary, so the rest is inferred from the germline J gene. Sequenced by immunoSEQ multiplex PCR; TCRdb stores in-frame clones only, minus some. This sample carries under 20,000 clones, with 16% going to the ten biggest clones. The TCR was taken from a woman between 18 and 69 years old with a cervical HPV16 infection that either progressed to CIN3+ or cleared (not recorded which). V gene TRBV11-2 combines with J gene TRBJ2-5, with 10 nucleotides matching TRBD1. Material: blood buffy coat. CDR3 sequence: CASSLTGGVRETQYF. The CDR3 DNA, read in part, is TGTGCCAGCAGCTTGACAGGGGGCGTACGGGAGACC. Based on the CDR3 plus reference TRBV11-2 and TRBJ2-5, the full variable domain is EAGVAQSPRYKIIEKRQSVAFWCNPISGHATLYWYQQILGQGPKLLIQFQNNGVVDDSQLPKDRFSAERLKGVDSTLKIQPAKLEDSAVYLCASSLTGGVRETQYFGPGTRLLVL.